The following is a TCR beta chain sequence with its context. This sample is part of a study of blood T cell repertoires in COVID-19. The wider study: Researchers got acute and convalescent COVID-19 samples from the United States, Italy and Spain.

Each recovered donor of Cohort 3 presented with two negative PCRs, clearance, or symptom resolution. Per the original methods: Estimation of nucleated cell counts relied on the amplification of reference gene primers. Using immunoSEQ multiplex PCR, the repertoire was profiled, and TCRdb retains in-frame clones only, with some absent. D and trimming were read from the DNA, whereas the V and J calls and clone size are those reported in that table. The sample includes about 480,000 clones, 70% to 90% of them seen just once. The CDR3 loop spans 15 amino acids. Trimming took 3 bases from V and 7 from J; bases not matched to a gene: 8. CDR1 is LNHDA and CDR2 is SQIVND in the germline V gene (reference sequence).

The chain carries TRBV19 and TRBJ1-5; 8 positions match TRBD1. The sequencing sample was made of PBMCs or T cells enriched from blood (not recorded which). This TCR was recovered from a woman aged 40 to 55 who had recovered from COVID-19. The CDR3 nucleotides read TGTGCCAGTAGTATGTGGGACAGGTTGGACCAGCCCCAGCATTTT. Amino acid sequence: CASSMWDRLDQPQHF.